This T cell receptor (beta chain) is drawn from a study of chemoradiotherapy in HPV16-positive cancers. Findings and caveats of the study: In HPV16-positive patients, HPV-responsive T-cell expansion tracked better recurrence-free survival. HPV-specific T cells were functionally defined from only a couple of HPV16-positive patients.

TCRdb's copy holds only in-frame clones and misses some; the assay was immunoSEQ multiplex PCR. The sample consists of around 23,000 clones, roughly 90% of them appearing once. Note on this clone: The antigen remains undetermined.

Germline loops: CDR1 MNHEY, CDR2 SMNVEV (reference sequence). The CDR3 contains 17 residues. V lost 1 base and J 0 bases, leaving 14 bases between the germline ends. This chain uses TRBV27 with TRBJ2-3, with TRBD2 as a possible D gene (6 bases). The source is a human donor with HPV-associated anogenital cancer. Sequencing was performed on blood, taken from a patient who underwent chemoradiotherapy. CDR3 protein: CASSLLSGGTSTDTQYF. Written as DNA, the CDR3 is TGTGCCAGCAGTTTATTATCCGGGGGAACTAGCACAGATACGCAGTATTTT.